This T cell receptor (beta chain) was captured by sequencing in a study of T cells after yellow fever vaccination (dated by TCRdb to the late 2010s). Notes on the research overall: The SMART-Seq v4 Ultra Low Input RNA kit was used to prepare libraries from fractions with low cell numbers. To follow T-cell clones before and after both primary and booster YFV17D yellow fever vaccination, bulk TCR alpha and beta repertoires underwent longitudinal sequencing. Two healthy male donors, one aged 18 to 29 and one aged 30 to 40 years, were included in the cohort. Blood was drawn at multiple timepoints before and after primary and secondary immunization, with bulk PBMC replicates and cell subsets isolated. Study-level results and caveats: After the booster, most of the clones that had expanded following primary vaccination were detected again (roughly 97% of CD4 and around 90% of CD8), which suggests that memory was broadly maintained. Because abundant contaminating clonotypes from the bulk population could be contained in FACS-sorted repertoires, computational filtering was required. A small share of clonotypes occurred in both CD4 and CD8 compartments, likely arising from convergent recombination. Compared with the primary T-cell response, the secondary T-cell response was weaker but faster, peaking on day 5 rather than day 15. Only a couple of donors were included in the study, so the extent to which the findings can be generalized is limited.

Sequencing instrument: Illumina NovaSeq 6000. TCR cDNA was made using 5'RACE template switching, a step that added a universal primer site and unique molecular identifiers. cDNA synthesis was primed from both the TCR alpha and TCR beta constant segments. Two PCR steps were used to amplify libraries, with sample barcodes and sequencing adapters being added in the second step. Libraries were sequenced on Illumina HiSeq 2500 (2x100 bp) or NovaSeq (2x150 bp). As for the authors' bioinformatics: MIGEC was used to demultiplex reads and collapse the reads into UMI consensus sequences, and MiXCR was used for V(D)J alignment. Using edgeR on replicate PBMC samples, clonotypes were called vaccine-responding if FDR was below 0.01 and the log2 fold change was above 5 up to day 15. Each bulk clonotype received a CD4 or CD8 identity based on whether the sequenced CD4 or CD8 repertoire contained that clonotype at higher abundance. The raw public data were reprocessed by TCRdb itself: fastp quality trimming at Q25, MiXCR clonotype calling, in-frame beta chains only. For every CDR3 protein sequence, its rows merge into one entry that carries the most common genes and DNA. In this record, the V and J calls reflect TCRdb's handling and not the investigators' own analysis. Within this sample are 300,000 to 400,000 distinct CDR3 sequences, with around 13% of them counted one time only. In total, the top ten clones hold 3.2% of the sample.

This specimen's treatment or condition label, interpreted: live attenuated yellow fever vaccine strain. PBMCs were isolated from peripheral blood using a standard Ficoll-Paque protocol. CD4 and CD8 T-cell fractions were isolated with Dynabeads CD4 and CD8 positive selection kits. TriZol was used to extract RNA from bulk PBMCs, from CD4 and CD8 fractions, and from dextramer-positive and dextramer-negative fractions. The germline V gene specifies SGHRS as CDR1 and YFSETQ as CDR2. The cysteine opens and the phenylalanine closes a CDR3 of 13 amino acids. This entry keeps only the CDR3 DNA: 39 bases, framed from base 1. This clonotype was counted ten times or more. Its target antigen remains unknown. An end of the junction differs from the germline gene, which may be a read error.

The sequence was obtained from a man in his late teens or twenties who received the YFV17D yellow fever vaccine. The rearrangement combines TRBV5-1 with TRBJ1-6; a confident D gene designation cannot be given. This sample comprised CD4+ T cells sorted from PBMCs, obtained 15 days after the yellow fever booster vaccination. CDR3 protein: CASSLAGRSPLHF. The DNA sequence follows: TGTGCCAGCAGCTTAGCTGGCAGGTCACCCCTCCACTTT.